Sequencing of this T cell receptor beta chain was carried out in a study of blood T cell repertoires in COVID-19. Study background: Both acute and convalescent COVID-19 samples were obtained from the United States, Italy and Spain. T cells, B-cell-depleted T cells, or PBMCs provided the cDNA or gDNA that served as material.

Original handling: Estimation of nucleated cell counts relied on the amplification of reference gene primers. Method: immunoSEQ multiplex PCR; TCRdb's copy keeps in-frame clones and lacks some. The V and J calls and clone size were taken over from that table, and D and trimming were inferred from the DNA. The sample has approximately 70,000 clones, around 80% seen once; the top ten hold approximately 10%. Looked up from germline, CDR1 is MNHEY and CDR2 is SVGAGI. This CDR3 spans 12 amino acids. The V end was cut by 6 bases, the J end by 5 bases, with 10 bases between. The V gene is TRBV6-5, the J gene TRBJ1-2; D is undetermined. Sequencing used peripheral blood. The clonotype originates from a woman aged 50 to 60 with acute or convalescent COVID-19. The CDR3 DNA follows: TGTGCCAGCAGGACCAGACTGTATGGCTACACCTTC. This encodes CASRTRLYGYTF.